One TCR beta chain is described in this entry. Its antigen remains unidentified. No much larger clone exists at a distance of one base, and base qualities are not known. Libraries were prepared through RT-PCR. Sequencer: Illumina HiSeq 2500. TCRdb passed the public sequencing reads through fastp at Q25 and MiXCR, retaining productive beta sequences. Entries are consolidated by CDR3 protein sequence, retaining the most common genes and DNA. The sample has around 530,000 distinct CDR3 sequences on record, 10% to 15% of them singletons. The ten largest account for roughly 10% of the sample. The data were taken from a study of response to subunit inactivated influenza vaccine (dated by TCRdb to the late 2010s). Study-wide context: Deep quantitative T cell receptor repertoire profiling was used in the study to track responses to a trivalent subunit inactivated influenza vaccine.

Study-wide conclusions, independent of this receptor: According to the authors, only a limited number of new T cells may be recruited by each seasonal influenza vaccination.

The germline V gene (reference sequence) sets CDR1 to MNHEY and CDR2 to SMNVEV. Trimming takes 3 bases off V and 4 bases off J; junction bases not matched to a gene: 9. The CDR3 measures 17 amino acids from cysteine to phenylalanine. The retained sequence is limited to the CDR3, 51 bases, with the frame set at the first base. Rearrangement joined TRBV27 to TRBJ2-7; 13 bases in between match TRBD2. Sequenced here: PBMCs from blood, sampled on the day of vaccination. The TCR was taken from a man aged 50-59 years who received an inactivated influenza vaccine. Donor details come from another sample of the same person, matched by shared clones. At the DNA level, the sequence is TGTGCCAGCAGTTTCCTCGGACTAGCGGGGGAAGGGTACGAGCAGTACTTC. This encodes CASSFLGLAGEGYEQYF.